This is a list of T cell receptor beta chains from one sample in a study of blood T cell repertoires in COVID-19. The protocol was immunoSEQ multiplex PCR, while the TCRdb copy is restricted to in-frame clones and leaves out a portion. The repertoire holds 100,000 to 150,000 clones, around 85% seen once, with around 3% in the top ten. Specimen: peripheral blood. Receptors originate from a woman of 80 years or more with COVID-19, enrolled during active disease. The CDR3 runs from the conserved cysteine through the conserved F or W. The D gene is left open where the match is weak.

CASSQRSGRSSTDTQYF	TRBV3-1/TRBV3-2	-
CASSPGVAGSYEQYF	TRBV28	TRBD2
CASSFSGGPDNSPLHF	TRBV28	TRBD1
CASSVGTLDYGYTF	TRBV9	-
CASRYQGEVGYTF	TRBV28	-
CASSLTSAHEQYF	TRBV28	TRBD2
CASSLQGNNSPLHF	TRBV7-9	-
CASSQQDTSGKLFF	TRBV6-5	-
CASSLDRGQEKLFF	TRBV5-1	TRBD1
CASSPRTAPENEKLFF	TRBV19	-
CASSPTGVTDEKLFF	TRBV7-9	-
CASSSLQAHEQFF	TRBV7-9	-
CASSFKRGTHSGLETQYF	TRBV7-9	-
CASSSRSGANVLTF	TRBV19	-
CASSSRLAGGLETQYF	TRBV6-2/TRBV6-3	TRBD2
CASSLAGDNTGELFF	TRBV28	-
CASLRQGVYEQYF	TRBV5-6	TRBD1
CARSGQGFGAYGYTF	TRBV28	TRBD1
CASRATGTGGFYEQYF	TRBV27	TRBD1
CATHSGTGLSSPLHF	TRBV19	TRBD1
CASSISRSGANVLTF	TRBV19	-
CASSLAIAGGYTF	TRBV12-3/TRBV12-4	-
CANSGTANTEAFF	TRBV6-5	TRBD1
CASSPRVEAFF	TRBV2	-
CASSRGLVDYTF	TRBV25-1	TRBD1
CASSPFTGQGIETQYF	TRBV18	-
CASSLVVATDYGYTF	TRBV5-4	-
CASSPLFENTIYF	TRBV7-8	-
CASSLDSSSPENEKLFF	TRBV6-6	-
CASSRELRDTQYF	TRBV7-9	-
CASSLRDRGNQPQHF	TRBV5-6	TRBD1
CASSLDSSGKQFF	TRBV11-2	-
CASSVQGLAGEGGSYNEQFF	TRBV9	TRBD2
CASSLVGLATETQYF	TRBV7-6	TRBD2
CASSYGRDRGRYTGELFF	TRBV6-2/TRBV6-3	TRBD1